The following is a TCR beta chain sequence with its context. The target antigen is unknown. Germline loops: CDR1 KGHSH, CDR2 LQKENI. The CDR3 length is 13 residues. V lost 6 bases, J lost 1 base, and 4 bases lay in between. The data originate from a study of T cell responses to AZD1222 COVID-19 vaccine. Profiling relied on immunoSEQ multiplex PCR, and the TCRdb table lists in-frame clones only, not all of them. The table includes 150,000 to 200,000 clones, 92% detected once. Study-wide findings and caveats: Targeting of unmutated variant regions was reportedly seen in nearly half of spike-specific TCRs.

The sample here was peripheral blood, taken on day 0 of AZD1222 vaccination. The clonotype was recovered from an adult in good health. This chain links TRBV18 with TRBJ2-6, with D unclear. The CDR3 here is CASSQSGANVLTF. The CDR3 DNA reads TGTGCCAGCTCTCAGTCTGGGGCCAACGTCCTGACTTTC.